This TCR beta chain was obtained from a study of cytomegalovirus exposure and HLA in healthy donors. From germline, CDR1 is SGHRS and CDR2 YFSETQ. The CDR3 consists of 13 residues. The V end was cut by 4 bases, the J end by 5 bases, with 12 bases between. The PCR was carried out with 60 Vbeta primers and 13 Jbeta primers. TCRdb keeps only in-frame clones here, not all; method: immunoSEQ multiplex PCR. Here the sample spans just over 80,000 clones, around 76% being singletons. This sequence was found in a man younger than 35 in good health and CMV-seropositive. This chain uses TRBV5-1 with TRBJ2-5; D is unresolved. Source material: PBMCs. CDR3 loop: CASSPPAVETQYF. The CDR3 DNA reads as TGCGCCAGCAGCCCTCCGGCGGTGGAGACCCAGTACTTC.